The present T cell receptor (beta chain) was sequenced within a study of cytomegalovirus exposure and HLA in healthy donors. Study summary: The early release's HLA-typed donors yielded approximately 81 million unique TCRs. Study-wide points: At a 0.05 false discovery rate, a later analysis found roughly 17,000 TCR beta sequences to be associated with HLA alleles. Among TCR beta chains, those listed as cytomegalovirus-associated numbered more than 150. A later analysis reportedly found that, within productive TCRs, an Asian-associated ancestry cluster had fewer N-insertions than the mean observed across the approximately 700 donors.

PCR involved 60 Vbeta and 13 Jbeta primers. Assay used: immunoSEQ multiplex PCR; TCRdb lists only in-frame clones, some missing. The sample yields about 180,000 clones, around 80% seen once. This CDR3 is 16 amino acids long. From germline, CDR1 is LNHNV and CDR2 YYDKDF (reference sequence). V was pared by 0 bases and J by 2 bases, with 6 bases of the junction left unmatched. Points on this clone: Its antigen is not known.

Sequencing used PBMCs. This TCR was sampled from a boy between 2 and 10 years old in good health and CMV-seronegative. The rearrangement joins TRBV15 to TRBJ2-7, with TRBD2 matching 8 bases. CDR3 DNA: TGTGCCACCAGCAGAGAGCAAACGGGAGGGGCCTACGAGCAGTACTTC. It codes for CATSREQTGGAYEQYF.